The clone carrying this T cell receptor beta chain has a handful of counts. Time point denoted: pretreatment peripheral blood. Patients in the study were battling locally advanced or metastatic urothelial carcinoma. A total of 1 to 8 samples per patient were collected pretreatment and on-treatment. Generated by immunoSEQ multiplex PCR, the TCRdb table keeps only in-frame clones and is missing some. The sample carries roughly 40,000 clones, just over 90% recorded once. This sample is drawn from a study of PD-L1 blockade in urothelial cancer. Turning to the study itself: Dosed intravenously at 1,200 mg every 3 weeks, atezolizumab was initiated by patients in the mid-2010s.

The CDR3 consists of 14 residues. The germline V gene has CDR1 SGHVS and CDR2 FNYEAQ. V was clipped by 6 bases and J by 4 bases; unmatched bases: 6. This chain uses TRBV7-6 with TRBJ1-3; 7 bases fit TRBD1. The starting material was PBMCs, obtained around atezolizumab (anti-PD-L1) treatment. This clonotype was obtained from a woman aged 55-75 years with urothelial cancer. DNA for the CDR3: TGTGCCAGCAGTTCGACAGGGACCGGAAACACCATATATTTT. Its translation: CASSSTGTGNTIYF.